Below are 10 T cell receptor beta chains sequenced from a single sample in a study of cytomegalovirus exposure and HLA in healthy donors. This PCR relied on a set of 60 Vbeta primers and 13 Jbeta primers. Some clones are missing from TCRdb's copy, which holds only in-frame ones; the method was immunoSEQ multiplex PCR. Of roughly 190,000 clones detected, roughly four fifths appear once; the ten largest clones hold about 3%. Sequencing used PBMCs. These receptors all stem from a woman aged 25 to 45 in good health and CMV-seropositive.

The chain employs TRBV7-9 and TRBJ2-7, with D hard to call. Trimming shortened V by 4 bases and J by 4 bases, and 11 bases separated the two germline ends. The CDR3 is made up of 13 amino acids. Looked up from germline, CDR1 is SEHNR and CDR2 is FQNEAQ (reference sequence). CDR3 sequence (DNA): TGTGCCAGCAGCTATCCTAACGAATACGAGCAGTACTTC. Translated, it gives CASSYPNEYEQYF. Supplemented by reference TRBV7-9 and TRBJ2-7, the full variable domain reads DTGVSQNPRHKITKRGQNVTFRCDPISEHNRLYWYRQTLGQGPEFLTYFQNEAQLEKSRLLSDRFSAERPKGSFSTLEIQRTEQGDSAMYLCASSYPNEYEQYFGPGTRLTVT.

The chain links TRBV5-4 to TRBJ1-3; 11 positions match TRBD1. This CDR3 is 17 amino acids long. Unmatched junction bases numbered 6, after V lost 4 bases and J lost 0 bases. Germline-derived CDR1 and CDR2 are SGHNT and YYREEE (reference sequence). CDR3 sequence reads: CASSRMDRGPSGNTIYF. Here the CDR3 DNA reads TGTGCCAGCAGCAGAATGGACAGGGGGCCCTCTGGAAACACCATATATTTT.

The chain employs TRBV18 and TRBJ2-3; TRBD2 agrees at 7 bases. The CDR3 is 16 residues long. J lost 4 bases, V lost 1 base, and 8 bases had no gene match. Germline loops: CDR1 KGHSH, CDR2 LQKENI. CDR3 in DNA: TGTGCCAGCTCACCACTTAATAGCGGGCCCGCAGATACGCAGTATTTT. This translates into CASSPLNSGPADTQYF.

J is TRBJ2-4 and V is TRBV19; D is unresolved. V was shortened by 4 bases and J by 1 base, with 11 bases between the two germline ends. Germline V gene sequence: CDR1 LNHDA, CDR2 SQIVND (reference sequence). CDR3 length: 15 amino acids. The CDR3 loop reads CASSSGIRAKNIQYF. The CDR3 nucleotides are TGTGCCAGTAGTAGCGGAATAAGGGCCAAAAACATTCAGTACTTC. The full variable domain, its missing parts supplied by reference TRBV19 and TRBJ2-4, is DGGITQSPKYLFRKEGQNVTLSCEQNLNHDAMYWYRQDPGQGLRLIYYSQIVNDFQKGDIAEGYSVSREKKESFPLTVTSAQKNPTAFYLCASSSGIRAKNIQYFGAGTRLSVL.

The genes are TRBV28 and TRBJ2-1, with 8 bases lining up with TRBD2. Germline V CDR1 and CDR2: MDHEN, SYDVKM. V gave up 9 bases and J gave up 1 base; unmatched junction bases: 5. CDR3 length: 14 residues. CDR3 DNA sequence: TGTGCCAGTATCTCTAGCGGGTCCTACAATGAGCAGTTCTTC. Its protein is CASISSGSYNEQFF.

J is TRBJ2-7 and V is TRBV20-1; D unclear. Trimming cost V 3 bases and J 9 bases, with 9 bases left between them. The CDR3 has 10 amino acids. Germline V gene sequence: CDR1 DFQATT, CDR2 SNEGSKA (reference sequence). The CDR3 sequence: CSASDCGQYF. In DNA, the CDR3 is TGCAGTGCTAGCGACTGCGGGCAGTACTTC.

The chain is built from TRBV7-9 and TRBJ2-3, with a possible D match to TRBD2 (5 bases). V was shortened by 11 bases and J by 5 bases, with 20 bases between the two germline ends. This CDR3 spans 14 amino acids. Per the germline V gene, CDR1 is SEHNR and CDR2 is FQNEAQ (reference sequence). CDR3 in amino acids: CAYSISQRLDTQYF. CDR3 coding DNA: TGTGCCTACTCGATTAGCCAGCGGTTAGATACGCAGTATTTT. The full variable domain, completed using reference TRBV7-9 and TRBJ2-3, is DTGVSQNPRHKITKRGQNVTFRCDPISEHNRLYWYRQTLGQGPEFLTYFQNEAQLEKSRLLSDRFSAERPKGSFSTLEIQRTEQGDSAMYLCAYSISQRLDTQYFGPGTRLTVL.

CDR3 sequence (DNA): TGTGCCAGCAGTTCCCGGGAGAAGAATGAGCAGTTCTTC. Its translation: CASSSREKNEQFF. The gene calls are TRBV27 and TRBJ2-1, with D possibly matching TRBD2 (6 bases). V was shortened by 4 bases and J by 7 bases, with 11 bases between the two germline ends. CDR3 size: 13 residues. Germline CDR1 reads MNHEY; CDR2 reads SMNVEV (reference sequence).

V is TRBV5-1 and J is TRBJ2-3; 8 bases map to TRBD2. Germline V gene data show CDR1 as SGHRS and CDR2 as YFSETQ. The CDR3 consists of 15 residues. V shed 0 bases and J 5 bases; nucleotides not matched to a gene: 5. The CDR3 is CASSLAGTRQDTQYF. The CDR3 nucleotides read TGCGCCAGCAGCTTGGCCGGGACTAGACAAGATACGCAGTATTTT.

About this clone itself: The sample holds other DNA sequences that translate to the same CDR3. The gene calls are TRBV5-1 and TRBJ1-1; the D gene is possibly TRBD1 (5 bases). CDR1 SGHRS and CDR2 YFSETQ come from the germline V gene. V lost 3 bases and J lost 4, with 13 bases in between. The length of the CDR3 is 14 residues. The CDR3 protein is CASSWTRGGTEAFF. The CDR3 DNA follows: TGCGCCAGCAGCTGGACCCGGGGGGGCACTGAAGCTTTCTTT.